Listed below are T cell receptor beta chains from one sample, sequenced in a study of neoadjuvant anti-PD-1 for oral cavity cancer. This table comes from immunoSEQ multiplex PCR, and its TCRdb copy is limited to in-frame clones, with some not included. The table lists some 15,000 clones, 70% to 75% of them singletons. Material: PBMCs, obtained before nivolumab (anti-PD-1) treatment. All receptors derive from a person aged 40 to 85 with oral cavity squamous cell carcinoma. CDR3s include the opening cysteine and the closing phenylalanine or tryptophan. The order of the fields is CDR3 length, D gene, clone size, V gene, J gene, CDR3 protein, CDR3 DNA. A D gene is named only where the DNA matches it firmly. Clone size appears in some rows only: once, few, many, or a class for an expanded clone.

length: 21; D: TRBD2; size: -; V: TRBV5-1; J: TRBJ2-1; CDR3: CASSFHPTQWTSGSGGNEQFF; DNA: TGCGCCAGCAGCTTCCATCCTACACAATGGACTAGCGGGAGTGGTGGGAATGAGCAGTTCTTC
length: 13; D: -; size: -; V: TRBV7-6; J: TRBJ1-2; CDR3: CASSLQGINGYTF; DNA: TGTGCCAGCAGCTTGCAGGGAATAAACGGCTACACCTTC
length: 17; D: -; size: -; V: TRBV28; J: TRBJ1-5; CDR3: CASSLQQDIWSNQPQHF; DNA: TGTGCCAGCAGTTTGCAGCAGGACATTTGGAGCAATCAGCCCCAGCATTTT
length: 18; D: -; size: -; V: TRBV7-9; J: TRBJ1-1; CDR3: CASSVFVKKDSMNTEAFF; DNA: TGTGCCAGCAGCGTATTCGTTAAAAAGGACAGCATGAACACTGAAGCTTTCTTT
length: 18; D: TRBD1; size: -; V: TRBV4-1; J: TRBJ1-5; CDR3: CASSQDTTGQGSNQPQHF; DNA: TGCGCCAGCAGCCAAGATACAACGGGACAGGGGAGCAATCAGCCCCAGCATTTT
length: 14; D: -; size: -; V: TRBV6-1; J: TRBJ1-5; CDR3: CASSEGQGLQPQHF; DNA: TGTGCCAGCAGTGAAGGGCAGGGATTGCAGCCCCAGCATTTT
length: 16; D: -; size: -; V: TRBV7-8; J: TRBJ1-2; CDR3: CASSLVRTVLSYGYTF; DNA: TGTGCCAGCAGCTTAGTAAGGACAGTCCTTTCCTATGGCTACACCTTC
length: 17; D: -; size: -; V: TRBV7-8; J: TRBJ2-6; CDR3: CASSSGVHGSGANVLTF; DNA: TGTGCCAGCAGCTCCGGGGTGCACGGCTCTGGGGCCAACGTCCTGACTTTC
length: 14; D: -; size: -; V: TRBV18; J: TRBJ1-4; CDR3: CASSPPGRGEKLFF; DNA: TGTGCCAGCTCACCCCCGGGACGGGGAGAAAAACTGTTTTTT
length: 19; D: -; size: -; V: TRBV7-9; J: TRBJ2-1; CDR3: CASSSSPWDWPSSYNEQFF; DNA: TGTGCCAGCAGCTCCAGCCCATGGGACTGGCCGAGCTCCTACAATGAGCAGTTCTTC
length: 19; D: TRBD2; size: -; V: TRBV11-1; J: TRBJ2-1; CDR3: CASSSTTSGRGGPYNEQFF; DNA: TGTGCCAGCAGCTCGACGACTAGCGGGAGGGGGGGCCCCTACAATGAGCAGTTCTTC
length: 13; D: -; size: -; V: TRBV11-2; J: TRBJ2-7; CDR3: CASSRQITYEQYF; DNA: TGTGCCAGCAGCCGCCAGATCACTTACGAGCAGTACTTC
length: 13; D: -; size: -; V: TRBV30; J: TRBJ1-2; CDR3: CAWSVGRTYGYTF; DNA: TGTGCCTGGAGTGTCGGACGGACCTATGGCTACACCTTC
length: 16; D: TRBD1; size: -; V: TRBV7-9; J: TRBJ1-6; CDR3: CASRSRTGSHNSPLHF; DNA: TGTGCCAGCAGGTCGAGGACAGGTAGTCATAATTCACCCCTCCACTTT
length: 18; D: -; size: few; V: TRBV19; J: TRBJ1-5; CDR3: CASSRILTGRSGNQPQHF; DNA: TGTGCCAGTAGTCGAATTTTAACAGGGAGGTCGGGCAATCAGCCCCAGCATTTT
length: 13; D: -; size: -; V: TRBV5-6; J: TRBJ1-2; CDR3: CASSSDSRYGYTF; DNA: TGTGCCAGCAGCTCGGACAGCCGCTATGGCTACACCTTC
length: 14; D: TRBD1; size: -; V: TRBV19; J: TRBJ1-5; CDR3: CASRDTGANQPQHF; DNA: TGTGCCAGTAGGGATACAGGGGCCAATCAGCCCCAGCATTTT
length: 15; D: -; size: -; V: TRBV19; J: TRBJ1-2; CDR3: CASSPIDRTGYGYTF; DNA: TGTGCCAGTAGTCCCATAGACAGAACAGGCTATGGCTACACCTTC
length: 14; D: TRBD1; size: -; V: TRBV27; J: TRBJ1-4; CDR3: CASSKPGQGGKLFF; DNA: TGTGCCAGCAGTAAACCGGGACAGGGTGGAAAACTGTTTTTT
length: 15; D: -; size: -; V: TRBV2; J: TRBJ2-5; CDR3: CASRRLVPSERTQYF; DNA: TGTGCCAGCAGACGACTAGTTCCAAGCGAGAGAACCCAGTACTTC
length: 16; D: TRBD2; size: -; V: TRBV2; J: TRBJ2-1; CDR3: CASSDGGGRTNNEQFF; DNA: TGTGCCAGCAGTGACGGCGGGGGGCGAACGAACAATGAGCAGTTCTTC
length: 15; D: -; size: -; V: TRBV5-5; J: TRBJ1-6; CDR3: CASSLGSWGGSPLHF; DNA: TGTGCCAGCAGCTTAGGGTCCTGGGGAGGGTCACCCCTCCACTTT
length: 14; D: -; size: few; V: TRBV7-2; J: TRBJ2-7; CDR3: CASSLGPLSYEQYF; DNA: TGTGCCAGCAGCCTCGGGCCCTTGTCCTACGAGCAGTACTTC
length: 17; D: -; size: -; V: TRBV28; J: TRBJ1-5; CDR3: CASSLPVGGENNQPQHF; DNA: TGTGCCAGCAGTTTACCCGTCGGCGGGGAGAACAATCAGCCCCAGCATTTT
length: 14; D: -; size: once; V: TRBV6-4; J: TRBJ2-2; CDR3: CASSELVNTGELFF; DNA: TGTGCCAGCAGTGAACTCGTCAACACCGGGGAGCTGTTTTTT
length: 13; D: -; size: few; V: TRBV9; J: TRBJ2-2; CDR3: CASSSMGTGELFF; DNA: TGTGCCAGCAGCTCGATGGGAACCGGGGAGCTGTTTTTT
length: 17; D: TRBD1; size: -; V: TRBV5-6; J: TRBJ1-3; CDR3: CASSSQGATASGNTIYF; DNA: TGTGCCAGCAGCTCACAGGGGGCCACAGCCTCTGGAAACACCATATATTTT
length: 16; D: -; size: few; V: TRBV19; J: TRBJ1-6; CDR3: CASSIAESSYNSPLHF; DNA: TGTGCCAGTAGTATAGCGGAGAGCTCCTATAATTCACCCCTCCACTTT
length: 17; D: TRBD2; size: -; V: TRBV4-2; J: TRBJ2-7; CDR3: CASSQVWGGGASYEQYF; DNA: TGTGCCAGCAGCCAAGTATGGGGCGGGGGGGCCTCCTACGAGCAGTACTTC
length: 15; D: -; size: once; V: TRBV28; J: TRBJ2-5; CDR3: CASSEPGTRGETQYF; DNA: TGTGCCAGCAGCGAGCCCGGGACCCGCGGGGAGACCCAGTACTTC
length: 15; D: TRBD2; size: -; V: TRBV15; J: TRBJ2-5; CDR3: CATSGGLAGMETQYF; DNA: TGTGCCACCAGCGGGGGACTAGCGGGAATGGAGACCCAGTACTTC
length: 11; D: -; size: -; V: TRBV27; J: TRBJ1-5; CDR3: CASSKGQPQHF; DNA: TGTGCCAGCAGTAAAGGTCAGCCCCAGCATTTT
length: 14; D: TRBD1; size: -; V: TRBV2; J: TRBJ1-6; CDR3: CASSEGTGVSPLHF; DNA: TGTGCCAGCAGTGAAGGGACAGGGGTTTCACCCCTCCACTTT
length: 13; D: TRBD1; size: once; V: TRBV29-1; J: TRBJ2-4; CDR3: CSVDGQGEDIQYF; DNA: TGCAGCGTTGACGGCCAGGGGGAAGACATTCAGTACTTC
length: 12; D: -; size: once; V: TRBV5-5; J: TRBJ2-5; CDR3: CASSLRGQTQYF; DNA: TGTGCCAGCAGCTTGAGGGGACAGACCCAGTACTTC
length: 14; D: TRBD1; size: -; V: TRBV25-1; J: TRBJ1-6; CDR3: CASRQTGEASPLHF; DNA: TGTGCCAGCAGACAGACAGGGGAGGCTTCACCCCTCCACTTT
length: 14; D: TRBD2; size: -; V: TRBV5-1; J: TRBJ2-3; CDR3: CASSSLAGEDTQYF; DNA: TGCGCCAGCAGCTCATTAGCGGGGGAGGATACGCAGTATTTT
length: 13; D: -; size: few; V: TRBV7-3; J: TRBJ2-5; CDR3: CASSLGWRETQYF; DNA: TGTGCCAGCAGCTTGGGTTGGAGAGAGACCCAGTACTTC
length: 14; D: -; size: -; V: TRBV9; J: TRBJ2-2; CDR3: CASSVDSNTGELFF; DNA: TGTGCCAGCAGCGTAGATAGCAACACCGGGGAGCTGTTTTTT
length: 15; D: TRBD2; size: -; V: TRBV6-5; J: TRBJ2-2; CDR3: CASSYSVAGGGELFF; DNA: TGTGCCAGCAGTTACTCGGTAGCGGGAGGCGGGGAGCTGTTTTTT
length: 15; D: -; size: few; V: TRBV2; J: TRBJ1-5; CDR3: CASRAGASSNQPQHF; DNA: TGTGCCAGCAGGGCCGGGGCCTCTAGCAATCAGCCCCAGCATTTT
length: 13; D: -; size: -; V: TRBV10-3; J: TRBJ1-5; CDR3: CAISDALNQPQHF; DNA: TGTGCCATCAGTGATGCCCTCAATCAGCCCCAGCATTTT
length: 15; D: -; size: few; V: TRBV5-1; J: TRBJ2-5; CDR3: CASSLAAGTGETQYF; DNA: TGCGCCAGCAGCTTGGCGGCGGGAACGGGGGAGACCCAGTACTTC
length: 15; D: -; size: -; V: TRBV11-1; J: TRBJ1-1; CDR3: CASSLARDMGTEAFF; DNA: TGTGCCAGCAGCTTAGCGAGGGATATGGGCACTGAAGCTTTCTTT
length: 14; D: -; size: few; V: TRBV18; J: TRBJ1-5; CDR3: CASSPSTGQQPQHF; DNA: TGTGCCAGCTCACCTTCGACAGGACAGCAGCCCCAGCATTTT
length: 14; D: -; size: -; V: TRBV30; J: TRBJ2-4; CDR3: CAWSVFVAKNIQYF; DNA: TGTGCCTGGAGTGTATTTGTAGCCAAAAACATTCAGTACTTC
length: 14; D: -; size: -; V: TRBV5-6; J: TRBJ2-3; CDR3: CASSLDGATDTQYF; DNA: TGTGCCAGCAGCTTGGACGGGGCTACAGATACGCAGTATTTT
length: 13; D: -; size: -; V: TRBV5-1; J: TRBJ1-1; CDR3: CASSRTANTEAFF; DNA: TGCGCCAGCAGTCGAACAGCGAACACTGAAGCTTTCTTT
length: 15; D: TRBD1; size: -; V: TRBV7-2; J: TRBJ1-2; CDR3: CASSPPGGLDYGYTF; DNA: TGTGCCAGCAGCCCTCCAGGGGGGCTGGACTATGGCTACACCTTC
length: 15; D: TRBD1; size: -; V: TRBV9; J: TRBJ2-2; CDR3: CASSHRQGIAGELFF; DNA: TGTGCCAGCAGCCATAGACAGGGGATTGCCGGGGAGCTGTTTTTT
length: 17; D: TRBD2; size: -; V: TRBV5-1; J: TRBJ2-1; CDR3: CASSLEGLAGVLNEQFF; DNA: TGCGCCAGCAGCTTGGAAGGACTAGCGGGAGTACTCAATGAGCAGTTCTTC
length: 14; D: TRBD1; size: once; V: TRBV4-1; J: TRBJ1-5; CDR3: CASSQENRGRPQHF; DNA: TGCGCCAGCAGCCAAGAGAACAGGGGGAGACCCCAGCATTTT
length: 16; D: -; size: -; V: TRBV5-4; J: TRBJ1-5; CDR3: CASSLRGRMINQPQHF; DNA: TGTGCCAGCAGCTTGAGGGGCAGGATGATCAATCAGCCCCAGCATTTT
length: 11; D: -; size: few; V: TRBV28; J: TRBJ2-3; CDR3: CASSFSLAQYF; DNA: TGTGCCAGCAGTTTTTCCCTTGCGCAGTATTTT